The rows below give T cell receptor beta chains drawn from one sample of a study of metastatic and nonmetastatic thyroid tumors. Through MiXCR, TCRdb re-clonotyped the PCR reads. The table records over 10,000 clones, 30% to 35% of them present only once. Sequencing was performed on tumor tissue. Receptors originate from a female donor with papillary thyroid cancer or a benign thyroid nodule (not recorded which). Some clones in this sample may be carry-over from other donors' samples. CDR3s include the opening cysteine and the closing phenylalanine or tryptophan. The D gene is left open where the match is weak. Size values are once, few and many counts, or a class for expanded clones, and some rows have none.

d_gene: .
v_gene: TRBV7-2
abundance: medium-sized
j_gene: TRBJ2-7
CDR3nt: TGTGCCAGCAGCTCCCGCGGGCAGGGTGACGAGCAGTACTTC
CDR3aa: CASSSRGQGDEQYF

d_gene: .
v_gene: TRBV6-5
abundance: few
j_gene: TRBJ1-1
CDR3nt: TGTGCCAGCAGTTACTTGAAGGGAGAAGCTTTCTTT
CDR3aa: CASSYLKGEAFF

d_gene: TRBD1
v_gene: TRBV6-1
abundance: .
j_gene: TRBJ1-2
CDR3nt: TGTGCCAGCAGTACCAGGACAGGGCAAGCCTATGGCTACACCTTC
CDR3aa: CASSTRTGQAYGYTF

d_gene: TRBD1
v_gene: TRBV12-3/TRBV12-4
abundance: .
j_gene: TRBJ2-7
CDR3nt: TGTGCCAGCAGTTCGGACAGGGGGCTATACGAGCAGTACTTC
CDR3aa: CASSSDRGLYEQYF

d_gene: .
v_gene: TRBV12-3/TRBV12-4
abundance: few
j_gene: TRBJ2-2
CDR3nt: TGTGCCAGCAGTTTAGTCGCAGGGTGCCCCGGGGAGTTGTTTTTT
CDR3aa: CASSLVAGCPGELFF

d_gene: .
v_gene: TRBV18
abundance: many
j_gene: TRBJ2-2
CDR3nt: TGTGCCAGCTCACCAGGTGCGGACACCGGGGAGCTGTTTTTT
CDR3aa: CASSPGADTGELFF

d_gene: .
v_gene: TRBV19
abundance: few
j_gene: TRBJ2-1
CDR3nt: TGTGCCAGTAGTAAGACTAGTAGCTACAATGAGCAGTTCTTC
CDR3aa: CASSKTSSYNEQFF

d_gene: .
v_gene: TRBV11-2
abundance: medium-sized
j_gene: TRBJ1-1
CDR3nt: TGTGCCAGCAGCCCGCGAGGGTTGAACACTGAAGCTTTCTTT
CDR3aa: CASSPRGLNTEAFF

d_gene: .
v_gene: TRBV18
abundance: once
j_gene: TRBJ1-5
CDR3nt: TGTGCCAGCTCACCAGGCCAGTCCTCGGGGCGGAATCAGCCCCAGCATTTT
CDR3aa: CASSPGQSSGRNQPQHF

d_gene: .
v_gene: TRBV2
abundance: medium-sized
j_gene: TRBJ1-5
CDR3nt: TGTGCCAGCAGTGAAAAGGGTTACGGCAATCAGCCCCAGCATTTT
CDR3aa: CASSEKGYGNQPQHF

d_gene: TRBD1
v_gene: TRBV28
abundance: few
j_gene: TRBJ1-2
CDR3nt: TGTGCCAGCAGCACAAGGGACAGGAAGTGGAATAGCTATGGCTACACCTTC
CDR3aa: CASSTRDRKWNSYGYTF

d_gene: .
v_gene: TRBV11-2
abundance: medium-sized
j_gene: TRBJ1-2
CDR3nt: TGTGCCAGCAGCTTAGAGGCCGGAGCTTTAGGCTACACCTTC
CDR3aa: CASSLEAGALGYTF

d_gene: TRBD1
v_gene: TRBV6-1
abundance: .
j_gene: TRBJ2-1
CDR3nt: TGTGCCAGCAGTGAACGGTGGGACAGGGTATTGAATGAGCAGTTCTTC
CDR3aa: CASSERWDRVLNEQFF

d_gene: .
v_gene: TRBV3-1
abundance: .
j_gene: TRBJ2-2
CDR3nt: TGTGCCAGCAGCCCAGCTCGAGGGACCGGGGAGCTGTTTTTT
CDR3aa: CASSPARGTGELFF

d_gene: TRBD2
v_gene: TRBV5-1
abundance: .
j_gene: TRBJ2-1
CDR3nt: TGCGCCAGCGAGCTTGGAGGAGCTAGCGGGGAAGCGGGTGAGCAGTTTTTC
CDR3aa: CASELGGASGEAGEQFF

d_gene: TRBD1
v_gene: TRBV6-1
abundance: .
j_gene: TRBJ2-3
CDR3nt: TGTGCCAGCGCGACAGGGGGCAGCACAGATACGCAGTATTTT
CDR3aa: CASATGGSTDTQYF

d_gene: .
v_gene: TRBV7-2
abundance: .
j_gene: TRBJ1-5
CDR3nt: TGTGCCAGCAGCTGGGATCATAGCAATCAGCCCCAGCATTTT
CDR3aa: CASSWDHSNQPQHF

d_gene: .
v_gene: TRBV7-9
abundance: few
j_gene: TRBJ2-7
CDR3nt: TGTGCCAGCAGCTCGGGGCTCTACGATCAGTACTTC
CDR3aa: CASSSGLYDQYF

d_gene: .
v_gene: TRBV12-3/TRBV12-4
abundance: few
j_gene: TRBJ2-2
CDR3nt: TGTGCCAGCAGTTTTCCCCACGGGGAGCTGTTTTTT
CDR3aa: CASSFPHGELFF

d_gene: TRBD2
v_gene: TRBV6-5
abundance: few
j_gene: TRBJ2-7
CDR3nt: TGTGCCAGCAGTTACTCGGGACTAGCTTCCGAGCAGTACTTC
CDR3aa: CASSYSGLASEQYF

d_gene: .
v_gene: TRBV20-1
abundance: .
j_gene: TRBJ2-5
CDR3nt: TGCAGTGCTAGCCCACCTGGGGGCGGACAAGGCGAGGCCCAGTACTTC
CDR3aa: CSASPPGGGQGEAQYF

d_gene: .
v_gene: TRBV7-9
abundance: few
j_gene: TRBJ2-7
CDR3nt: TGTGCCAGCAGCTCCGACTACTACGAGCAGTACTTC
CDR3aa: CASSSDYYEQYF

d_gene: .
v_gene: TRBV6-5
abundance: few
j_gene: TRBJ1-5
CDR3nt: TGTGCCAGCAGTTTCGGAGGGGGGGTGTGGAGCAATCAGCCCCAGCATTTT
CDR3aa: CASSFGGGVWSNQPQHF

d_gene: .
v_gene: TRBV20-1
abundance: .
j_gene: TRBJ2-7
CDR3nt: TGCAGTGCTAGAGATTTGACCTACGAGCAGTACTTC
CDR3aa: CSARDLTYEQYF

d_gene: .
v_gene: TRBV7-8
abundance: .
j_gene: TRBJ2-1
CDR3nt: TGTGCCAGCAGCTTAGCGCTGGGGAATGAGCAGTTCTTC
CDR3aa: CASSLALGNEQFF

d_gene: TRBD2
v_gene: TRBV18
abundance: .
j_gene: TRBJ2-7
CDR3nt: TGTGCCAGCTCACCAGGGAGCGGGGGGGTTCGCGAGCAGTACTTC
CDR3aa: CASSPGSGGVREQYF

d_gene: TRBD1
v_gene: TRBV20-1
abundance: medium-sized
j_gene: TRBJ1-5
CDR3nt: TGCAGTGCTAGAGCTCTACAGGGGGCTCGCAATCAGCCCCAGCATTTT
CDR3aa: CSARALQGARNQPQHF

d_gene: TRBD2
v_gene: TRBV3-1
abundance: many
j_gene: TRBJ2-1
CDR3nt: TGTGCCAGCAGCCTCCGGGACTACTCCTACAATGAGCAGTTCTTC
CDR3aa: CASSLRDYSYNEQFF